These T cell receptor beta chains were read from a single sample in a study of metastatic and nonmetastatic thyroid tumors. TCRdb re-clonotyped the PCR reads through MiXCR. The data contain tens of thousands of clones, about 24% of them singletons. Sequencing was carried out using tumor tissue. These receptors all come from a female donor with papillary thyroid cancer or a benign thyroid nodule (not recorded which). Some clones in this sample may be carry-over from other donors' samples. The CDR3 runs from the conserved cysteine through the conserved F or W. The order of the fields is D gene, V gene, J gene, clone size, CDR3 DNA, CDR3 protein. The D gene is left open where the match is weak. Only some rows state a clone size, as once, few, many or a class for expanded clones.

>.|TRBV28|TRBJ2-5|.
TGTGCCAGCAGTTTAGGACCCCCAGAGACCCAGTACTTC
CASSLGPPETQYF
>.|TRBV3-1|TRBJ2-7|.
TGTGCCAGCAGCCCTGCCATCGACGACGAGCAGTACTTC
CASSPAIDDEQYF
>.|TRBV28|TRBJ1-1|.
TGTGCCAGCACTACCGACACTGAAGCTTTCTTT
CASTTDTEAFF
>.|TRBV11-2|TRBJ2-7|once
TGTGCCAGCAGCCAAGAGCGGTACGAGCAGTACTTC
CASSQERYEQYF
>TRBD2|TRBV5-1|TRBJ2-1|many
TGCGCCAGCAGCTTGGACAGCGGGGGGAATGAGCAGTTCTTC
CASSLDSGGNEQFF
>.|TRBV2|TRBJ1-6|.
TGTGCCAGCAGTGAGTTCGACAGCTATAATTCACCCCTCCACTTT
CASSEFDSYNSPLHF
>TRBD2|TRBV6-2/TRBV6-3|TRBJ2-2|many
TGTGCCAGCAGGGGACTAGCGGACACCGGGGAGCTGTTTTTT
CASRGLADTGELFF
>.|TRBV5-1|TRBJ2-7|many
TGCGCCAGCAGCTTTCGGGACGGCTCCTACGAGCAGTACTTC
CASSFRDGSYEQYF
>TRBD1|TRBV5-1|TRBJ1-3|.
TGCGCCAGCAGCCAACACACAGGGGGCAGTTCTGGAAACACCATATATTTT
CASSQHTGGSSGNTIYF
>.|TRBV7-8|TRBJ2-3|many
TGTGCCAGCAGCCCGGGGGCAGGAACTAGCACAGATACGCAGTATTTT
CASSPGAGTSTDTQYF
>TRBD2|TRBV20-1|TRBJ2-4|few
TGCAGTGCTGGAAGACTCCGGACTAGCGGATTAGCCAAAAACATTCAGTACTTC
CSAGRLRTSGLAKNIQYF
>.|TRBV3-1|TRBJ2-6|.
TGTGCCAGCAGCCGTTCGGGTGGTCTTTCTCCTGGGGCCAACGTCCTGACTTTC
CASSRSGGLSPGANVLTF
>TRBD1|TRBV5-4|TRBJ2-6|many
TGTGCCAGCAGCACGGACAGGGCTGGGGCCAACGTCCTGACTTTC
CASSTDRAGANVLTF
>.|TRBV19|TRBJ2-3|.
TGTGCCAGTAGTATACGAGGGGGAGATACGCAGTATTTT
CASSIRGGDTQYF
>TRBD1|TRBV5-6|TRBJ1-4|many
TGTGCCAGCAGCCGGACAGGGGAAGGTGAAAAACTGTTTTTT
CASSRTGEGEKLFF
>TRBD1|TRBV9|TRBJ2-7|many
TGTGCCAGCAGCGGAAACACAGGGGGCTCCTACGAGCAGTACTTC
CASSGNTGGSYEQYF
>.|TRBV13|TRBJ2-7|.
TGTGCCAGCAGCTCCCGGGAGTCCTACGAGCAGTACTTC
CASSSRESYEQYF
>.|TRBV7-9|TRBJ2-3|many
TGTGCCAGCAGCTTAGGAGCGCCAGGCACAGATACGCAGTATTTT
CASSLGAPGTDTQYF